This record looks at one T cell receptor beta chain sequence and its context. Germline V CDR1 and CDR2: SGHVS, FNYEAQ. V lost 0 bases to trimming and J lost 2 bases, with 13 bases between them. CDR3 length: 16 residues. This sample is drawn from a study of CD8 T cells in Susac syndrome. CD8+ and CD4+ blood T cells underwent TCR beta sequencing. Random hexamers served to reverse transcribe roughly 0.5 to 1 ug RNA. Across 54 Vbeta and 13 Jbeta, TCR beta CDR3 was amplified with immunoSEQ multiplex PCR. MiXCR was run by TCRdb on the immunoSEQ multiplex PCR reads, yielding one entry per CDR3 protein. This repertoire shows 160,000 or so distinct CDR3 sequences, less than 97% found once; its top ten account for over 0.12%.

Sequenced material: CD8+ T cells from PBMCs. The receptor comes from a human donor with multiple sclerosis. The chain combines TRBV7-6 with TRBJ1-2; D ambiguous. DNA of the CDR3: TGTGCCAGCAGCTTAGCCTCGGCATACCCCAACTATGGCTACACCTTC. This gives the protein CASSLASAYPNYGYTF.